This T cell receptor beta chain came from a study of response to subunit inactivated influenza vaccine. Study-level findings and limits: Authors suggested few new T cells are recruited by each seasonal influenza vaccination.

Each CDR3 protein gets one entry after TCRdb re-called the RT-PCR reads with MiXCR. The table has around 650,000 distinct CDR3 sequences, roughly 14% seen once. The length of the CDR3 is 16 residues. The junction had 11 bases not matched to a gene; V was cut back by 1 base and J by 6 bases. Per the germline V gene, CDR1 is LGHNA and CDR2 is YNFKEQ. In regard to this clonotype: Its antigen is as yet unknown.

This chain joins TRBV4-2 and TRBJ2-7; TRBD1 aligns across 8 bases. The source is a man aged 50 to 59 who received an inactivated influenza vaccine. The source material was PBMCs from blood, sampled approximately 13 days after vaccination. CDR3 in amino acids: CASSQVARTGRSEQYF. For the CDR3, the DNA is TGTGCCAGCAGCCAAGTGGCCCGGACAGGGAGAAGCGAGCAGTACTTC.